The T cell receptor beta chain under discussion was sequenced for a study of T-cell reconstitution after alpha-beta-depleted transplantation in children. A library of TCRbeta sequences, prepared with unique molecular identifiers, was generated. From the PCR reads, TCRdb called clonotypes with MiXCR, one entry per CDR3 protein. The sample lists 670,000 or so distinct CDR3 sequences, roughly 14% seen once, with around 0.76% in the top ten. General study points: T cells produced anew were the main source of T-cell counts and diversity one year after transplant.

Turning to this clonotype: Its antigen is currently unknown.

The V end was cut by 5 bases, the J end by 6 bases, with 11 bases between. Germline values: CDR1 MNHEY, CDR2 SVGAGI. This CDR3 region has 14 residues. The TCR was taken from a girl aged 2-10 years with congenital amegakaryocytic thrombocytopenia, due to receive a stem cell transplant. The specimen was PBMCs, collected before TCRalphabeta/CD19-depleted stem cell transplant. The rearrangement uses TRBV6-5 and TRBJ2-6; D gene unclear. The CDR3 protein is CASSPILEANVLTF. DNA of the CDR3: TGTGCCAGCAGTCCCATCCTCGAGGCCAACGTCCTGACTTTC.